A single sample is the source of the 25 T cell receptor beta chains below, sequenced in a study of high-grade serous ovarian cancer treatment subgroups. Generated by immunoSEQ multiplex PCR, the TCRdb table keeps only in-frame clones and is missing some. The data show 10,000 or so clones, more than 85% seen once. The tumor samples were collected prior to definitive surgery or chemotherapy. The sample comprised tumor tissue. These TCRs come from a human donor with high-grade serous ovarian cancer.

The chain carries TRBV7-9 and TRBJ1-6; possible D gene TRBD1, 5 bases. CDR3 length equals 15 residues. Trimming stripped 6 bases from V and 8 bases from J, with 17 bases between. Germline values: CDR1 SEHNR, CDR2 FQNEAQ (reference sequence). Here the CDR3 DNA reads TGTGCCAGCAGATCGCAGGGCGGAGTAGATTCACCCCTCCACTTT. Translating gives CASRSQGGVDSPLHF. Combining the CDR3 with reference TRBV7-9 and TRBJ1-6 gives the whole variable domain DTGVSQNPRHKITKRGQNVTFRCDPISEHNRLYWYRQTLGQGPEFLTYFQNEAQLEKSRLLSDRFSAERPKGSFSTLEIQRTEQGDSAMYLCASRSQGGVDSPLHFGNGTRLTVT.

This sequence joins TRBV28 and TRBJ2-7; no clear D. With 2 bases removed from V and 3 bases from J, the gap between germline ends came to 5 bases. CDR3 length: 12 residues. Germline V gene lookup returns CDR1 MDHEN and CDR2 SYDVKM. CDR3 in amino acids: CASSLGRYEQYF. The CDR3 DNA reads as TGTGCCAGCAGTTTAGGGCGCTACGAGCAGTACTTC. Full variable domain (missing parts from reference TRBV28 and TRBJ2-7): DVKVTQSSRYLVKRTGEKVFLECVQDMDHENMFWYRQDPGLGLRLIYFSYDVKMKEKGDIPEGYSVSREKKERFSLILESASTNQTSMYLCASSLGRYEQYFGPGTRLTVT.

The CDR3 nucleotides read TGTGCCAGCAGCTTGCCGTCGAACACTGAAGCTTTCTTT. It codes for CASSLPSNTEAFF. The chain uses TRBV5-4 and TRBJ1-1; D is unresolved. Germline V lookup: CDR1 SGHNT, CDR2 YYREEE (reference sequence). V lost 1 base and J 1 base, leaving 5 bases between the germline ends. This CDR3 region has 13 residues.

V is TRBV4-2 and J is TRBJ2-7, with D perhaps matching TRBD2 (6 bases). The CDR3 has 15 residues. Deletions cut 4 bases from V and 1 base from J, with 14 bases between. Germline V lookup: CDR1 LGHNA, CDR2 YNFKEQ. DNA of the CDR3: TGTGCCAGCAGCCCCATAGGGACTGCTTCCTACGAGCAGTACTTC. Its translation: CASSPIGTASYEQYF.

This clone was observed a handful of times. The CDR3 sequence: CASSLEWSTEAFF. The DNA for the CDR3 is TGTGCCAGCAGCTTGGAATGGAGCACTGAAGCTTTCTTT. The chain recombines TRBV5-6 with TRBJ1-1; D unclear. The CDR3 extends over 13 amino acids. V lost 0 bases, J lost 4 bases, and 7 bases lay in between. From germline, CDR1 is SGHDT and CDR2 YYEEEE.

Concerning this clone: Other DNA variants within this sample encode the same CDR3. This chain uses TRBV11-2 with TRBJ1-4; D is uncertain. This CDR3 has 14 amino acids. The germline gives CDR1 SGHAT, CDR2 FQNNGV. The V and J ends lost 1 base and 3 bases respectively, with 6 bases between them. Here the CDR3 reads CASSLGGANEKLFF. The CDR3 DNA reads as TGTGCCAGCAGCTTAGGCGGGGCTAATGAAAAACTGTTTTTT.

CDR3 in amino acids: CASSALPLAGAPEQYF. CDR3 coding DNA: TGTGCCAGCAGCGCCCTGCCACTAGCGGGAGCTCCCGAGCAGTACTTC. J is TRBJ2-7 and V is TRBV9, with 11 bases that match TRBD2. Germline loops: CDR1 SGDLS, CDR2 YYNGEE. The length of the CDR3 is 16 residues. V dropped 3 bases and J dropped 6; count of bases not matched to a gene: 11.

This chain links TRBV11-2 with TRBJ2-1, with D perhaps TRBD1 (6 bases). The length of the CDR3 is 16 residues. Looked up from germline, CDR1 is SGHAT and CDR2 is FQNNGV. V lost 1 base to trimming and J lost 5 bases, with 15 bases between them. The CDR3 coding sequence is TGTGCCAGCAGCTTAGTGCGCGGACAGAGCCACAATGAGCAGTTCTTC. Translated, it gives CASSLVRGQSHNEQFF.

The chain employs TRBV27 and TRBJ2-5; unclear D gene. The CDR3 totals 15 residues. The V gene's germline CDR1 is MNHEY and CDR2 SMNVEV (reference sequence). V lost 6 bases and J lost 4, with 18 bases in between. CDR3 nucleotides: TGTGCCAGCAGCTTTTCCGGTGCGGTTTCAGAGACCCAGTACTTC. Translating it yields CASSFSGAVSETQYF.

With regard to this clone: Other DNA sequences within the sample encode an identical CDR3. This chain links TRBV19 with TRBJ2-5, with TRBD1 as a possible D gene (5 bases). The CDR3 extends over 13 amino acids. V shed 6 bases and J shed 0 bases, with 8 bases lying between them. Germline lookup yields CDR1 LNHDA and CDR2 SQIVND (reference sequence). The CDR3 DNA reads TGTGCCAGTAGCCTCAGGGACCAAGAGACCCAGTACTTC. This codes for CASSLRDQETQYF.

This chain connects TRBV29-1 to TRBJ1-1; 9 nucleotides line up with TRBD1. The CDR3 consists of 13 residues. V trimming: 5 bases; J trimming: 4 bases; junction bases outside the gene matches: 5. The germline V gene encodes CDR1 SQVTM and CDR2 ANQGSEA. CDR3 sequence (DNA): TGCAGCGTTTCCGGGACAGGGTTCACTGAAGCTTTCTTT. Translation: CSVSGTGFTEAFF.

This clone was seen a few times. J is TRBJ1-6 and V is TRBV6-4; the match to TRBD1 covers 10 bases. Germline lookup yields CDR1 MRHNA and CDR2 SNTAGT. The CDR3 contains 15 residues. Trimming at V came to 2 bases and at J to 6 bases, leaving 1 base not matched to a gene. The CDR3 here is CASSDGTGVNSPLHF. For the CDR3, the DNA is TGTGCCAGCAGTGACGGGACAGGGGTTAATTCACCCCTCCACTTT.

The chain couples TRBV7-2 to TRBJ2-3; no firm D call. Trimming left V 1 base short and J 0 bases short, with 8 bases between. There are 15 residues in the CDR3. CDR1 is SGHTA and CDR2 is FQGNSA in the germline V gene. The chain's CDR3 is CASSLGQPSTDTQYF. The DNA for the CDR3 is TGTGCCAGCAGCTTAGGACAACCTAGCACAGATACGCAGTATTTT.

This clone has a single count. The V gene is TRBV6-5, the J gene TRBJ2-7, with a possible D match to TRBD1 (5 bases). CDR3 length: 12 residues. Between the trimmed V and J ends, which lost 6 bases and 4 bases, there was a span of 10 bases. Germline CDR1 and CDR2: MNHEY and SVGAGI. DNA of the CDR3: TGTGCCAGCAGCCAAGACAGATACGAGCAGTACTTC. As protein: CASSQDRYEQYF.

The chain uses TRBV28 and TRBJ2-3; D gene unclear. This CDR3 comprises 13 residues. The V end was cut by 3 bases, the J end by 7 bases, with 11 bases between. In germline, CDR1 is MDHEN, CDR2 SYDVKM. The CDR3 bases are TGTGCCAGCAGTTTCGTCACTTTAAATACGCAGTATTTT. Protein: CASSFVTLNTQYF.

This clone was observed a few times. The V gene is TRBV19, the J gene TRBJ2-7; TRBD1 aligns across 8 bases. The CDR3 covers 14 residues. The V gene's germline CDR1 is LNHDA and CDR2 SQIVND (reference sequence). Unmatched junction bases numbered 7, after V lost 7 bases and J lost 2 bases. The CDR3 loop is CASTYYRGAYEQYF. In DNA form, the CDR3 reads TGTGCCAGTACCTACTACAGGGGGGCCTACGAGCAGTACTTC. The complete variable domain, with remaining parts taken from reference TRBV19 and TRBJ2-7, reads DGGITQSPKYLFRKEGQNVTLSCEQNLNHDAMYWYRQDPGQGLRLIYYSQIVNDFQKGDIAEGYSVSREKKESFPLTVTSAQKNPTAFYLCASTYYRGAYEQYFGPGTRLTVT.

This clone was observed a single time. The chain is built from TRBV6-5 and TRBJ2-7; possibly TRBD1 or TRBD2 for D (5 bases each). From germline, CDR1 is MNHEY and CDR2 SVGAGI. The ends were cut back, 0 bases at V and 6 bases at J, with 15 bases in the middle. The CDR3 is made up of 15 amino acids. CDR3 sequence reads: CASSYSGRGASEQYF. CDR3 sequence (DNA): TGTGCCAGCAGTTACTCGGGAAGAGGGGCTAGCGAGCAGTACTTC.

The chain couples TRBV10-3 to TRBJ1-2; 9 bases agree with TRBD1. V lost 10 bases, J lost 8 bases, and 8 bases stayed unmatched. The CDR3 runs to 12 residues. CDR1 is ENHRY and CDR2 is SYGVKD in the germline V gene. In DNA, the CDR3 is TGTGCCACACAGGGGGCTGAGAGCGGCTACACCTTC. This encodes CATQGAESGYTF.

The chain recombines TRBV19 with TRBJ2-7; 10 nucleotides match TRBD1. CDR1 and CDR2 (germline): LNHDA, SQIVND (reference sequence). This CDR3 spans 14 amino acids. V trimming: 5 bases; J trimming: 5 bases; junction bases outside the gene matches: 6. The CDR3, as DNA: TGTGCCAGTAGTCCAGGACAGGGGGTTGACGAGCAGTACTTC. Its translation: CASSPGQGVDEQYF.

The J gene is TRBJ2-7, the V gene TRBV18; no firm D call. This CDR3 is built from 14 residues. In germline, CDR1 is KGHSH, CDR2 LQKENI. Trimming removed 2 bases at V and 3 bases at J, with 11 bases between. Here the CDR3 reads CASSPERLNYEQYF. The CDR3 DNA reads TGTGCCAGCTCACCAGAAAGACTGAACTACGAGCAGTACTTC.

This chain uses TRBV5-1 with TRBJ2-5; 13 bases match TRBD2. CDR1 and CDR2 (germline): SGHRS, YFSETQ. Trimming cost V 0 bases and J 2 bases; bases outside gene matches: 1. CDR3 length equals 16 residues. The CDR3 DNA reads TGCGCCAGCAGCTTGGAGGGACTAGCGGGACAAGAGACCCAGTACTTC. Translated: CASSLEGLAGQETQYF.

V and J are TRBV29-1 and TRBJ2-2; 11 bases match TRBD2. J was trimmed by 6 bases and V by 4 bases; bases with no gene match: 4. The CDR3 is made up of 14 amino acids. The V gene's germline CDR1 is SQVTM and CDR2 ANQGSEA. CDR3 nucleotides: TGCAGCGTTGGTAGCGGGGGGGACGCCGGGGAGCTGTTTTTT. This sequence encodes CSVGSGGDAGELFF.

The CDR3 is CASKDYVETQYF. The CDR3 region has the DNA TGTGCCAGCAAGGACTACGTAGAGACCCAGTACTTC. The chain has TRBV6-5 and TRBJ2-5; D is possibly TRBD2 (6 bases). V dropped 7 bases and J dropped 4 bases, with 10 bases sitting between them. The CDR3 spans 12 residues. Germline-derived CDR1 and CDR2 are MNHEY and SVGAGI.

This chain uses TRBV2 with TRBJ2-2; D gene uncertain. This CDR3 has 16 residues. Trimming left V 5 bases short and J 4 bases short, with 17 bases between. Germline V gene lookup returns CDR1 SNHLY and CDR2 FYNNEI. The CDR3 region is CASSRDAFHFTGELFF. The DNA of the CDR3 is TGTGCCAGCAGTAGGGATGCGTTCCACTTCACCGGGGAGCTGTTTTTT.

This clone was counted once. CDR3 DNA sequence: TGCGCCAGCAGCCTGGCGGGACAGGCGAATGAAAAACTGTTTTTT. Translating it yields CASSLAGQANEKLFF. The chain employs TRBV5-1 and TRBJ1-4; 8 positions agree with TRBD1. V shed 4 bases and J 5 bases; nucleotides not matched to a gene: 7. The CDR3 totals 15 residues. Germline values: CDR1 SGHRS, CDR2 YFSETQ.